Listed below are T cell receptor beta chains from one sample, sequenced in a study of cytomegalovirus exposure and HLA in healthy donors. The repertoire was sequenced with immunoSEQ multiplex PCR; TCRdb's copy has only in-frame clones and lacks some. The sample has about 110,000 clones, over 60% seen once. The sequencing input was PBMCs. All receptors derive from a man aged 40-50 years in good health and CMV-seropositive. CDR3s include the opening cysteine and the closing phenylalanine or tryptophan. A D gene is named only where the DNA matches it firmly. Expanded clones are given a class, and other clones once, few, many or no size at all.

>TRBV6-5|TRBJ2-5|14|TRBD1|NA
CASSGQGGQETQYF
TGTGCCAGCTCGGGACAGGGTGGGCAAGAGACCCAGTACTTC
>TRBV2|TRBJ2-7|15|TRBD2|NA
CASSVLAGGTGEQYF
TGTGCCAGCAGTGTACTAGCGGGGGGGACAGGAGAGCAGTACTTC
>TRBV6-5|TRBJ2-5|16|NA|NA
CASSSRRLTGAETQYF
TGTGCCAGCAGTTCCCGCCGTCTGACAGGCGCGGAGACCCAGTACTTC
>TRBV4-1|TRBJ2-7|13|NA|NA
CASSPDKSYEQYF
TGCGCCAGCAGCCCCGACAAGTCCTACGAGCAGTACTTC
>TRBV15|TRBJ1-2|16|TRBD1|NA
CATSRGGGQGADGYTF
TGTGCCACCAGCAGGGGAGGGGGACAGGGGGCAGATGGCTACACCTTC
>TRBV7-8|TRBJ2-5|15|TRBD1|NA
CASRQGVIVQETQYF
TGTGCCAGCAGGCAGGGGGTGATTGTGCAAGAGACCCAGTACTTC
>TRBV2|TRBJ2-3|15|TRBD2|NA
CASSSRLASTDTQYF
TGTGCCAGCAGTTCCCGACTAGCTAGCACAGATACGCAGTATTTT
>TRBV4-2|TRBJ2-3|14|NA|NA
CASSQDAGTDTQYF
TGTGCCAGCAGCCAAGATGCGGGCACAGATACGCAGTATTTT
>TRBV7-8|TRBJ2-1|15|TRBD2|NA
CASRLLAGANNEQFF
TGTGCCAGCAGACTACTAGCGGGAGCTAACAATGAGCAGTTCTTC
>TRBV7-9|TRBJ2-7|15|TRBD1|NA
CSSSPGQGISYEQYF
TGTTCCAGCAGCCCGGGACAGGGGATCTCCTACGAGCAGTACTTC
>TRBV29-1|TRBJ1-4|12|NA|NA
CSAVGLREKLFF
TGCAGCGCCGTGGGACTCAGGGAAAAACTGTTTTTT
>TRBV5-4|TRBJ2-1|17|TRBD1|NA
CASSPSLDRGPYNEQFF
TGTGCCAGCAGCCCGAGTCTGGACAGGGGCCCGTACAATGAGCAGTTCTTC
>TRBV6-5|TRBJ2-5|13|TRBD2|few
CASSSSSGGPPDF
TGTGCCAGCAGTTCATCTAGCGGGGGCCCTCCGGACTTC
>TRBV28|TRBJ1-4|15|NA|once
CASSTPGATNEKLFF
TGTGCCAGCAGCACCCCAGGGGCAACTAATGAAAAACTGTTTTTT
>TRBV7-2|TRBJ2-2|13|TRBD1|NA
CASSPDRVGELFF
TGTGCCAGCAGCCCCGACAGGGTAGGGGAGCTGTTTTTT
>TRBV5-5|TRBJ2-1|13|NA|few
CASTFSGYNEQFF
TGTGCCAGCACCTTCAGCGGCTACAATGAGCAGTTCTTC
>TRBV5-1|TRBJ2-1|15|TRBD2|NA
CASSTGTSGSNEQFF
TGCGCCAGCAGCACGGGGACTAGCGGGAGCAATGAGCAGTTCTTC
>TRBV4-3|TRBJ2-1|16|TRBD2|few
CASSHRGGGRSNEQFF
TGCGCCAGCAGCCACCGCGGGGGGGGGAGATCCAATGAGCAGTTCTTC
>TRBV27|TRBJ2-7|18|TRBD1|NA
CASRRFSLPGQGTYEQYF
TGTGCCAGCAGGCGATTCTCTCTCCCGGGACAGGGTACGTACGAGCAGTACTTC
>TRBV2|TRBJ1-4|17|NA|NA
CASTGLIWERANEKLFF
TGTGCCAGCACTGGACTGATCTGGGAAAGGGCTAATGAAAAACTGTTTTTT
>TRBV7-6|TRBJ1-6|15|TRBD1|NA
CASSPTTGKGSPLHF
TGTGCCAGCAGCCCGACGACAGGGAAAGGTTCACCCCTCCACTTT
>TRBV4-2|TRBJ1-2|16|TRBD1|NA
CASSQGLPGQSGGYTF
TGTGCCAGCAGCCAGGGCCTCCCGGGACAGTCTGGTGGCTACACCTTC
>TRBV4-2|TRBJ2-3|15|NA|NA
CASSPPSPSTDTQYF
TGTGCCAGCAGCCCCCCTTCTCCTAGCACAGATACGCAGTATTTT
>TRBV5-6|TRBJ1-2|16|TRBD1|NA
CASSLVGRGEEDGYTF
TGTGCCAGCAGCTTGGTAGGCAGGGGGGAAGAGGATGGCTACACCTTC